Listed here are 25 T cell receptor beta chains from one sample, sequenced in a study of cytomegalovirus exposure and HLA in healthy donors. The PCR was carried out with 60 Vbeta primers and 13 Jbeta primers. Clones were read by immunoSEQ multiplex PCR, and TCRdb kept only the in-frame ones, dropping some. This sample has more than 45,000 clones, with around 80% found just once. The sample consisted of PBMCs. The receptors were gathered from a man aged 45-65 years in good health and CMV-seronegative.

Worth noting for this clone: The same CDR3 can be traced to other DNA sequences in this sample. This chain links TRBV5-4 with TRBJ2-5, with TRBD1 matching over 7 bases. V shed 4 bases and J 5 bases; nucleotides not matched to a gene: 8. Germline values: CDR1 SGHNT, CDR2 YYREEE (reference sequence). The CDR3 spans 14 residues. As DNA, the CDR3 is TGTGCCAGCAGCCTCCGACAGGGCGCGGAGACCCAGTACTTC. Translating gives CASSLRQGAETQYF.

The chain combines TRBV30 with TRBJ2-3; possibly TRBD1 for D (5 bases). V dropped 4 bases and J dropped 2 bases, with 13 bases sitting between them. The CDR3 is made up of 14 amino acids. Germline lookup yields CDR1 GTSNPN and CDR2 SVGIG (reference sequence). In DNA form, the CDR3 reads TGTGCCTGGAAGTGGGGCGGAAACACAGATACGCAGTATTTT. This encodes CAWKWGGNTDTQYF.

V gene TRBV28 combines with J gene TRBJ2-3; no clear D. Germline V gene lookup returns CDR1 MDHEN and CDR2 SYDVKM. V gave up 8 bases and J gave up 7 bases, with 10 bases separating them. This CDR3 region has 11 residues. The CDR3 sequence: CASYEPYTQYF. The CDR3 nucleotides read TGTGCCAGCTATGAGCCGTATACGCAGTATTTT.

This clone appeared a few times. The chain links TRBV27 to TRBJ2-5, with no clear D. The CDR3 consists of 12 residues. Germline CDR1 reads MNHEY; CDR2 reads SMNVEV (reference sequence). V was shortened by 4 bases and J by 2 bases, with 5 bases between the two germline ends. The CDR3 DNA reads as TGTGCCAGCAGTTCACTTCAAGAGACCCAGTACTTC. Its protein is CASSSLQETQYF.

This clone was detected only once. CDR3 loop: CASSWTSGGGYNEQFF. The CDR3 DNA sequence: TGTGCCAGCAGCTGGACTAGCGGGGGGGGCTACAATGAGCAGTTCTTC. This chain joins TRBV11-2 and TRBJ2-1; 15 bases are a match to TRBD2. This CDR3 has 16 residues. V was clipped by 4 bases and J by 3 bases; unmatched bases: 1. Germline V CDR1 and CDR2: SGHAT, FQNNGV.

The CDR3 DNA sequence: TGTGCCAGCAGCTTGTCACTAAATACCGGGGAGCTGTTTTTT. It encodes CASSLSLNTGELFF. The V call is TRBV5-4, the J call TRBJ2-2; D is undetermined. Germline V gene lookup returns CDR1 SGHNT and CDR2 YYREEE (reference sequence). V was clipped by 1 base and J by 5 bases, with 9 bases between them. This CDR3 comprises 14 residues. Looking up the rest from reference TRBV5-4 and TRBJ2-2 gives the full variable domain: ETGVTQSPTHLIKTRGQQVTLRCSSQSGHNTVSWYQQALGQGPQFIFQYYREEENGRGNFPPRFSGLQFPNYSSELNVNALELDDSALYLCASSLSLNTGELFFGEGSRLTVL.

J is TRBJ1-6 and V is TRBV18; 7 nucleotides match TRBD1. The J segment lost 7 bases and the V segment lost 3 bases, leaving 3 bases of the junction unmatched. The CDR3 has 14 amino acids. The germline CDR1 and CDR2 sequences are KGHSH and LQKENI. CDR3 loop: CASSPTGQNSPLHF. DNA of the CDR3: TGTGCCAGCTCACCGACGGGACAGAATTCACCCCTCCACTTT.

This clone was seen more than once but under ten times. The chain couples TRBV6-9 to TRBJ1-5; D remains unclear. The CDR3 is 13 amino acids. The germline V gene has CDR1 MNHGY and CDR2 SVAAGI. Trimming removed 7 bases at V and 7 bases at J, with 14 bases between. Here the CDR3 reads CASIRSRSQPQHF. DNA for the CDR3: TGTGCCAGCATCCGCTCCCGGAGCCAGCCCCAGCATTTT.

The chain combines TRBV19 with TRBJ2-2; 7 bases map to TRBD1. Trimming removed 11 bases from V and 0 bases from J; junction bases left unmatched: 6. Germline V gene lookup returns CDR1 LNHDA and CDR2 SQIVND (reference sequence). This CDR3 comprises 14 residues. The CDR3 here is CAARGTANTGELFF. As DNA, the CDR3 is TGTGCCGCTCGAGGGACAGCGAACACCGGGGAGCTGTTTTTT.

The V and J genes are TRBV15 and TRBJ1-1; D might be TRBD1 (6 bases). Germline V gene lookup returns CDR1 LNHNV and CDR2 YYDKDF (reference sequence). This CDR3 is 15 amino acids long. The V gene lost 2 bases and the J gene lost 5 bases, with 15 bases spanning the gap. CDR3 sequence (DNA): TGTGCCACCAGCAGAAAAAACCAGGGGCGTACTGAAGCTTTCTTT. Residues: CATSRKNQGRTEAFF.

The chain carries TRBV16 and TRBJ1-3; D is undetermined. From germline, CDR1 is KGHSY and CDR2 FQNENV. Deletions cut 0 bases from V and 1 base from J, with 7 bases between. The CDR3 runs 15 residues. The CDR3 bases are TGTGCCAGCAGCCAATCGCGGGGTTCTGGAAACACCATATATTTT. It yields the protein CASSQSRGSGNTIYF. The complete variable domain, with remaining parts taken from reference TRBV16 and TRBJ1-3, reads GEEVAQTPKHLVRGEGQKAKLYCAPIKGHSYVFWYQQVLKNEFKFLISFQNENVFDETGMPKERFSAKCLPNSPCSLEIQATKLEDSAVYFCASSQSRGSGNTIYFGEGSWLTVV.

The V call is TRBV27, the J call TRBJ2-2, with D possibly being TRBD1 (5 bases). CDR3 length: 16 residues. CDR1 MNHEY and CDR2 SMNVEV come from the germline V gene (reference sequence). The germline V and J ends were trimmed by 1 base and 5 bases, with 14 bases remaining between them. The CDR3 region has the DNA TGTGCCAGCAGTTTATTAGCTGGGCAGGGAACCGGGGAGCTGTTTTTT. Encoded protein: CASSLLAGQGTGELFF.

V and J are TRBV7-8 and TRBJ2-7; TRBD1 agrees at 9 bases. From germline, CDR1 is SGHVS and CDR2 FQNEAQ. The CDR3 runs 16 residues. The V and J ends lost 3 bases and 0 bases, in that order; junction bases with no gene match: 6. CDR3 amino acids: CASSLGGTGFSYEQYF. The CDR3 DNA is TGTGCCAGCAGCTTGGGCGGGACAGGGTTCTCCTACGAGCAGTACTTC.

This clone occurred once. This rearrangement joins TRBV7-9 to TRBJ2-1; TRBD2 matches 11 bases. V lost 5 bases to trimming and J lost 7 bases; unmatched junction nucleotides: 10. The CDR3 extends over 16 amino acids. The germline V gene has CDR1 SEHNR and CDR2 FQNEAQ (reference sequence). CDR3 sequence: CASSRASGGTGNEQFF. CDR3 nucleotides: TGTGCCAGCAGCCGGGCTAGCGGGGGGACGGGGAATGAGCAGTTCTTC.

V usage is TRBV27 and J usage is TRBJ2-7, with 10 bases matching TRBD2. The junction had 6 bases not matched to a gene; V was cut back by 5 bases and J by 2 bases. The CDR3 consists of 15 residues. CDR1 is MNHEY, CDR2 SMNVEV, per germline (reference sequence). The DNA of the CDR3 is TGTGCCAGCAGTCTACTAAGCGGGGGGGCCTACGAGCAGTACTTC. It encodes CASSLLSGGAYEQYF.

The chain employs TRBV5-4 and TRBJ1-6; D call uncertain. The CDR3 is made up of 15 amino acids. The V gene's germline CDR1 is SGHNT and CDR2 YYREEE (reference sequence). V gave up 2 bases and J gave up 7 bases, with 13 bases separating them. CDR3 in amino acids: CASSFGQAGNSPLHF. CDR3 nucleotides: TGTGCCAGCAGCTTTGGTCAAGCCGGGAATTCACCCCTCCACTTT.

The chain joins TRBV7-9 to TRBJ2-4; D possibly corresponds to TRBD1 (5 bases). V shed 5 bases and J shed 8 bases, with 13 bases lying between them. The germline V gene encodes CDR1 SEHNR and CDR2 FQNEAQ (reference sequence). There are 13 residues in the CDR3. As DNA, the CDR3 is TGTGCCAGCAGCCCTTCGGGCAGGGACATTCAGTACTTC. Its protein is CASSPSGRDIQYF.

This clone occurred once. The V gene is TRBV10-2, the J gene TRBJ1-2; D gene uncertain. The V gene lost 0 bases and the J gene lost 0 bases, with 14 bases spanning the gap. This CDR3 is built from 17 residues. The germline CDR1 and CDR2 sequences are WSHSY and SAAADI. CDR3 sequence (DNA): TGCGCCAGCAGTGAGTCGAGGGTGGGGTCCGCTAACTATGGCTACACCTTC. This gives the protein CASSESRVGSANYGYTF.

This clone was counted a single time. This chain links TRBV7-9 with TRBJ2-2, with D hard to call. This CDR3 is built from 13 residues. Looked up from germline, CDR1 is SEHNR and CDR2 is FQNEAQ (reference sequence). Trimming took 6 bases from V and 5 from J, leaving 10 bases between them. The CDR3 is CASRTAGTGELFF. The CDR3 DNA reads TGTGCCAGCAGAACAGCTGGTACCGGGGAGCTGTTTTTT.

CDR3 protein: CSATGAYGSGELFF. DNA of the CDR3: TGCAGCGCTACAGGGGCCTATGGGTCCGGGGAGCTGTTTTTT. The chain combines TRBV29-1 with TRBJ2-2, with TRBD1 matching over 7 bases. The CDR3 is 14 residues long. Germline-derived CDR1 and CDR2 are SQVTM and ANQGSEA. Unmatched junction bases numbered 11, after V lost 7 bases and J lost 6 bases.

This clone turned up a few times. CDR3 region: CASSILLRTGELFF. The CDR3 DNA reads TGTGCCAGCAGCATACTACTACGCACCGGGGAGCTGTTTTTT. The genes are TRBV11-1 and TRBJ2-2; D uncertain. Germline-derived CDR1 and CDR2 are SGHAT and FQDESV (reference sequence). The CDR3 has 14 amino acids. V was shortened by 5 bases and J by 4 bases, with 11 bases between the two germline ends.

The chain links TRBV28 to TRBJ1-6, with D maybe TRBD1 (6 bases). The V gene lost 4 bases and the J gene lost 6 bases, with 13 bases spanning the gap. The germline V gene encodes CDR1 MDHEN and CDR2 SYDVKM. This CDR3 region has 15 residues. DNA of the CDR3: TGTGCCAGCAGTTCCCACAGGGTTGGTAATTCACCCCTCCACTTT. Translation: CASSSHRVGNSPLHF.

V is TRBV6-5 and J is TRBJ2-5, with a possible D match to TRBD1 (6 bases). TRBJ2-7 explains the end of the DNA better; the J call may be wrong. Germline loops: CDR1 MNHEY, CDR2 SVGAGI. CDR3 size: 12 residues. CDR3 DNA sequence: TGTGCCAGCAGTCCCGGGACATACGAGCAGTACTTC. It encodes CASSPGTYEQYF.

The count of this clone is one. The chain carries TRBV29-1 and TRBJ1-1; D remains ambiguous. V lost 5 bases to trimming and J lost 5 bases, with 9 bases between them. The CDR3 contains 11 residues. Looked up from germline, CDR1 is SQVTM and CDR2 is ANQGSEA. The CDR3 DNA follows: TGCAGCGTTAAGGTCGGGACTGAAGCTTTCTTT. Encoded protein: CSVKVGTEAFF.

The chain recombines TRBV10-1 with TRBJ2-3; D remains ambiguous. V shed 7 bases and J shed 2 bases, with 7 bases lying between them. CDR3 length equals 12 residues. The germline V gene has CDR1 WNHNN and CDR2 SYGVQD (reference sequence). CDR3 sequence reads: CASTDNTDTQYF. The CDR3 DNA reads TGCGCCAGCACTGACAACACAGATACGCAGTATTTT.